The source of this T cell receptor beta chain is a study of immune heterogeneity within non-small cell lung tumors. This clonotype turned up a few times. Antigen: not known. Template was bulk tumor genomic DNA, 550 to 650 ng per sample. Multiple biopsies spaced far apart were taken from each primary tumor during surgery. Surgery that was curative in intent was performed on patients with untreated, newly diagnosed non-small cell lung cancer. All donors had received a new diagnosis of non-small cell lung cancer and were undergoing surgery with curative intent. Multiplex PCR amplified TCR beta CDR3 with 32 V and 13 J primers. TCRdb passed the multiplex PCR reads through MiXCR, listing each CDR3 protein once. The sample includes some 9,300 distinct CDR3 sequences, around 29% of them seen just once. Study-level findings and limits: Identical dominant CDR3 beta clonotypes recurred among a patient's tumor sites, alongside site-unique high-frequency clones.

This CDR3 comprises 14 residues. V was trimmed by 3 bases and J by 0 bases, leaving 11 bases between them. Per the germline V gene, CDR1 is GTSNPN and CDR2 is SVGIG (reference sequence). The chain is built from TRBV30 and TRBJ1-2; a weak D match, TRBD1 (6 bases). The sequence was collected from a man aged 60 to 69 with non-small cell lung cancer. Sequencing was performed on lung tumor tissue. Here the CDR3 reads CAWREGTSNYGYTF. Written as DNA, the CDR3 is TGTGCCTGGAGGGAGGGGACATCTAACTATGGCTACACCTTC.